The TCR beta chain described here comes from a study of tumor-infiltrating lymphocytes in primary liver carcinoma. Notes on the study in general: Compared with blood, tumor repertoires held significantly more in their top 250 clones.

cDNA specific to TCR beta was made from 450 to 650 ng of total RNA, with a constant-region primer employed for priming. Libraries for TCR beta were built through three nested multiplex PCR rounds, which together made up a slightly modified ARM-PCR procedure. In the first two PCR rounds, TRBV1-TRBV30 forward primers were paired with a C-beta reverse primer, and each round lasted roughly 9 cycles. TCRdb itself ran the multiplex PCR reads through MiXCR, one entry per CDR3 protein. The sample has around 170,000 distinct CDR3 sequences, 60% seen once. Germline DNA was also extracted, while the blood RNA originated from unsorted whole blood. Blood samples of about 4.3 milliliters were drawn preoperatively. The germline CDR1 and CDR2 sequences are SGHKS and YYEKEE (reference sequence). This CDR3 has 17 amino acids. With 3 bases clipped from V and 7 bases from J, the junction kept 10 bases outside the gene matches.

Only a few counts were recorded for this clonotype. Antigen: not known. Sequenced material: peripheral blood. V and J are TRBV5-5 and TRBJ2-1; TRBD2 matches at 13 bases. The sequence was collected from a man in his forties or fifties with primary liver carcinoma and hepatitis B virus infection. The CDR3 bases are TGTGCCAGCAGCTGGGCCTCGGGACTAGCGGGGAGGAATGAGCAGTTCTTC. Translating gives CASSWASGLAGRNEQFF.